The rows below give T cell receptor beta chains drawn from one sample of a study of vaccination and CD4 T cells after COVID-19. These receptors are not linked to any known antigen. Each CDR3 protein is one row after TCRdb ran MiXCR on the PCR reads. The sample gives tens of thousands of distinct CDR3 sequences, around 50% of which show up once; approximately 9.4% is in the top ten. The material sequenced was CD4+ T cells from blood, cultured in vitro. These receptors all come from a human donor who had recovered from COVID-19. Both conserved end residues are part of each CDR3. A D gene is named only where the DNA matches it firmly. Clone size is not always given. Where it is, it says once, few, many or a class for expanded clones.

length: 13; D: TRBD1; J: TRBJ2-7; size: NA; V: TRBV6-1; DNA: TGTGCCAGCTCCCGGGACAGGCAATACGAGCAGTACTTC; CDR3: CASSRDRQYEQYF
length: 14; D: NA; J: TRBJ1-1; size: few; V: TRBV7-3; DNA: TGTGCCAGCAGCCCCGGGCTTTTGAACACTGAAGCTTTCTTT; CDR3: CASSPGLLNTEAFF
length: 15; D: TRBD1; J: TRBJ1-5; size: NA; V: TRBV6-1; DNA: TGTGCCAGCAGTGTACAGGGGGCGGGCAATCAGCCCCAGCATTTT; CDR3: CASSVQGAGNQPQHF
length: 18; D: NA; J: TRBJ1-6; size: NA; V: TRBV19; DNA: TGTGCCAGTACCTCACCGTCGGAACATGGATCCTATAATTCACCCCTCCACTTT; CDR3: CASTSPSEHGSYNSPLHF
length: 13; D: NA; J: TRBJ1-4; size: once; V: TRBV29-1; DNA: TGCAGCGTCGACAGAGGGGGGGAGGGAAAACTGTTTTTT; CDR3: CSVDRGGEGKLFF
length: 15; D: NA; J: TRBJ2-1; size: NA; V: TRBV27; DNA: TGTGCCAGCAGTTCCAGACAAAACTCCTACAATGAGCAGTTCTTC; CDR3: CASSSRQNSYNEQFF
length: 14; D: NA; J: TRBJ1-2; size: few; V: TRBV27; DNA: TGTGCCAGCAGTTTAACAGGGCCTAACTATGGCTACACCTTC; CDR3: CASSLTGPNYGYTF
length: 16; D: TRBD1; J: TRBJ2-3; size: NA; V: TRBV4-3; DNA: TGCGCCAGCAGCTTCCAAACAGGGGTGAGCACAGATACGCAGTATTTT; CDR3: CASSFQTGVSTDTQYF
length: 15; D: NA; J: TRBJ1-6; size: NA; V: TRBV12-3/TRBV12-4; DNA: TGTGCCAGCAGTCCAAACAACGGTGGGAATTCACCCCTCCACTTT; CDR3: CASSPNNGGNSPLHF
length: 14; D: TRBD1; J: TRBJ1-5; size: NA; V: TRBV30; DNA: TGTGCCTGGGGTGACACAGGGGGAAATCAGCCCCAGCATTTT; CDR3: CAWGDTGGNQPQHF
length: 14; D: TRBD2; J: TRBJ2-3; size: NA; V: TRBV20-1; DNA: TGCAGTGCGGGTGCGGGAGGCCCGAAAGATACGCAGTATTTT; CDR3: CSAGAGGPKDTQYF
length: 12; D: NA; J: TRBJ2-3; size: NA; V: TRBV25-1; DNA: TGTGCCAGCGGAGGTAACACAGATACGCAGTATTTT; CDR3: CASGGNTDTQYF
length: 12; D: NA; J: TRBJ1-5; size: few; V: TRBV11-3; DNA: TGTGCCAGCAGCTCGGGACAACAGCCCCAGCATTTT; CDR3: CASSSGQQPQHF
length: 13; D: TRBD1; J: TRBJ1-1; size: few; V: TRBV18; DNA: TGTGCCAGCTCTAGGGGGCAGGAGACTGAAGCTTTCTTT; CDR3: CASSRGQETEAFF
length: 13; D: NA; J: TRBJ1-5; size: NA; V: TRBV7-2; DNA: TGTGCCAGCAGCTCCGTAACGGATCAGCCCCAGCATTTT; CDR3: CASSSVTDQPQHF
length: 14; D: TRBD2; J: TRBJ2-2; size: NA; V: TRBV7-2; DNA: TGTGCCAGCAGCTCGACTAGCAGGACCGGGGAGCTGTTTTTT; CDR3: CASSSTSRTGELFF
length: 16; D: TRBD1; J: TRBJ1-1; size: NA; V: TRBV6-1; DNA: TGTGCCAGCAGACTAAGGGGGAACAGGGGGGACACTGAAGCTTTCTTT; CDR3: CASRLRGNRGDTEAFF
length: 12; D: NA; J: TRBJ1-2; size: few; V: TRBV6-1; DNA: TGTGCCAGCAGTGAAGCGGATTATGGCTACACCTTC; CDR3: CASSEADYGYTF
length: 16; D: NA; J: TRBJ2-2; size: NA; V: TRBV28; DNA: TGTGCCAGCAGTCTCATGGAGGGTGTGAACACCGGGGAGCTGTTTTTT; CDR3: CASSLMEGVNTGELFF
length: 14; D: NA; J: TRBJ1-1; size: once; V: TRBV7-9; DNA: TGTACCAGCAGCTTAGAGTCTGGGCGGACTGAAGCTTTCTTT; CDR3: CTSSLESGRTEAFF
length: 15; D: TRBD1; J: TRBJ1-5; size: few; V: TRBV20-1; DNA: TGCAGTGCGGGACAGGGGACCTATAGCAATCAGCCCCAGCATTTT; CDR3: CSAGQGTYSNQPQHF
length: 14; D: NA; J: TRBJ1-1; size: NA; V: TRBV3-1; DNA: TGTGCCAGCAGCCAGGGACATTGGAACACTGAAGCTTTCTTT; CDR3: CASSQGHWNTEAFF
length: 13; D: NA; J: TRBJ2-1; size: few; V: TRBV6-2/TRBV6-3; DNA: TGTGCCAGCGGGGCGGTATCCTACAATGAGCAGTTCTTC; CDR3: CASGAVSYNEQFF
length: 15; D: TRBD1; J: TRBJ2-2; size: NA; V: TRBV5-5; DNA: TGTGCCAGCAGCCCAGGGACAGGGAGAACCGGGGAGCTGTTTTTT; CDR3: CASSPGTGRTGELFF
length: 15; D: NA; J: TRBJ2-5; size: NA; V: TRBV7-7; DNA: TGTGCCAGCAGCTCAGGGACGGGAATACAAGAGACCCAGTACTTC; CDR3: CASSSGTGIQETQYF
length: 13; D: NA; J: TRBJ1-6; size: few; V: TRBV6-4; DNA: TGTGCCAGCAGTGACCAAATTGATTCACCCCTCCACTTT; CDR3: CASSDQIDSPLHF
length: 13; D: NA; J: TRBJ2-5; size: NA; V: TRBV24-1; DNA: TGTGCCACCAGTGATATAGCGCAAGAGACCCAGTACTTC; CDR3: CATSDIAQETQYF
length: 13; D: TRBD1; J: TRBJ2-7; size: NA; V: TRBV7-9; DNA: TGTGCCAGCAGTTACAGGGGGCCGGACGAGCAGTACTTC; CDR3: CASSYRGPDEQYF
length: 14; D: NA; J: TRBJ2-3; size: few; V: TRBV7-6; DNA: TGTGCTAGCAGCCGCGGGTCCCGGACAGATACGCAGTATTTT; CDR3: CASSRGSRTDTQYF
length: 12; D: TRBD1; J: TRBJ2-5; size: few; V: TRBV12-3/TRBV12-4; DNA: TGTGCCAGCAGCACAGGGGGCGAGACCCAGTACTTC; CDR3: CASSTGGETQYF
length: 15; D: TRBD1; J: TRBJ2-3; size: few; V: TRBV7-9; DNA: TGTGCCAGCAGTCTTCCAGGGGGCTTCACAGATACGCAGTATTTT; CDR3: CASSLPGGFTDTQYF
length: 16; D: TRBD1; J: TRBJ2-3; size: NA; V: TRBV19; DNA: TGTGCCAGTAGTACCCGACAGGGCGGCACCACAGATACGCAGTATTTT; CDR3: CASSTRQGGTTDTQYF
length: 15; D: NA; J: TRBJ1-6; size: NA; V: TRBV27; DNA: TGTGCCAGCTATGGAGGGAGCTCCTATAATTCACCCCTCCACTTT; CDR3: CASYGGSSYNSPLHF
length: 12; D: NA; J: TRBJ2-7; size: few; V: TRBV6-1; DNA: TGTGCCAGCAGTCCCAAGGTGTACGAGCAGTACTTC; CDR3: CASSPKVYEQYF
length: 14; D: NA; J: TRBJ1-5; size: few; V: TRBV7-2; DNA: TGTGCCAGCAGCTTAGGACAGTCTCATCAGCCCCAGCATTTT; CDR3: CASSLGQSHQPQHF
length: 14; D: NA; J: TRBJ1-2; size: NA; V: TRBV7-3; DNA: TGTGCCAGCAGACGGGACCGGAGGGTATATGGCTACACCTTC; CDR3: CASRRDRRVYGYTF
length: 14; D: TRBD1; J: TRBJ1-5; size: few; V: TRBV6-5; DNA: TGTGCCAGCAGTTACGGACAGGGCAATCAGCCCCAGCATTTT; CDR3: CASSYGQGNQPQHF
length: 17; D: TRBD1; J: TRBJ2-2; size: few; V: TRBV7-3; DNA: TGTGCCAGCAGCTTAACGAGGGACAGGGGGCGGAACGGGGAGCTGTTTTTT; CDR3: CASSLTRDRGRNGELFF
length: 16; D: NA; J: TRBJ2-1; size: NA; V: TRBV24-1; DNA: TGTGCCACCAGTGACCACTCCTTTCCCCAAAACAATGAGCAGTTCTTC; CDR3: CATSDHSFPQNNEQFF
length: 15; D: TRBD2; J: TRBJ2-7; size: NA; V: TRBV5-4; DNA: TGTGCCAGCAGCTCGAGACTAGCGGCTCAGCACGAGCAGTACTTC; CDR3: CASSSRLAAQHEQYF
length: 15; D: NA; J: TRBJ1-6; size: NA; V: TRBV25-1; DNA: TGTGCCAGCACAGCCGGGGGGACCCTCAATTCACCCCTCCACTTT; CDR3: CASTAGGTLNSPLHF
length: 17; D: NA; J: TRBJ2-7; size: NA; V: TRBV6-1; DNA: TGTGCCAGCAGTGAATTCAAGGGAACAGCTATTCCCTACGAGCAGTACTTC; CDR3: CASSEFKGTAIPYEQYF
length: 17; D: NA; J: TRBJ2-5; size: NA; V: TRBV24-1; DNA: TGTGCCACCAGTGATTTGCATGCTGCGGCCGGAGCGGAGACCCAGTACTTC; CDR3: CATSDLHAAAGAETQYF
length: 14; D: TRBD1; J: TRBJ1-2; size: NA; V: TRBV20-1; DNA: TGCAGTGCCCAGGCAGGGGGCAGGAGCTATGGCTACACCTTC; CDR3: CSAQAGGRSYGYTF
length: 15; D: NA; J: TRBJ2-3; size: NA; V: TRBV24-1; DNA: TGTGCCACCAGTGATCCGGGGAGACACCAGGATACGCAGTATTTT; CDR3: CATSDPGRHQDTQYF